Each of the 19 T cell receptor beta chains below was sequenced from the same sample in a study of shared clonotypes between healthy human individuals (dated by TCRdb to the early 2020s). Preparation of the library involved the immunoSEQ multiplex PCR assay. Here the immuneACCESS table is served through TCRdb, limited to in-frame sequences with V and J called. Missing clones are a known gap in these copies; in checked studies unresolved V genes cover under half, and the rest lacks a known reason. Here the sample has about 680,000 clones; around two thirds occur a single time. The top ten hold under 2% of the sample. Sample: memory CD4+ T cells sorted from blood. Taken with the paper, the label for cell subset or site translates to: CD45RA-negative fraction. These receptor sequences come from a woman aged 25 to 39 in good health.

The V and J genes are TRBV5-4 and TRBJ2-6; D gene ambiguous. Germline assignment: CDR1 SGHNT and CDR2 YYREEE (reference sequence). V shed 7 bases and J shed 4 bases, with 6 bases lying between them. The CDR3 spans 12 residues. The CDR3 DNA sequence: TGTGCCAGCCACTCCGGGGCCAACGTCCTGACTTTC. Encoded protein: CASHSGANVLTF.

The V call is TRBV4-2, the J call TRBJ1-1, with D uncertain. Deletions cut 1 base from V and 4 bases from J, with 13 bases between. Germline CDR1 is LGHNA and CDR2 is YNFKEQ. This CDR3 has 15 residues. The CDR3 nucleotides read TGTGCCAGCAGCCAAGGGGAGGGCCCGGGCACTGAAGCTTTCTTT. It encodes CASSQGEGPGTEAFF.

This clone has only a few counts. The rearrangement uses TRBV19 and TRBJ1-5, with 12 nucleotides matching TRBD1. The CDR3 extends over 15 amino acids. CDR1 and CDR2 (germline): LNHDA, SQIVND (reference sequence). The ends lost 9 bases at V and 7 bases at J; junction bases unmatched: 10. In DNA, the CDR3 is TGTGCCAGCAAGAAAGGGACAGGGGGCGACCAGCCCCAGCATTTT. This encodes CASKKGTGGDQPQHF.

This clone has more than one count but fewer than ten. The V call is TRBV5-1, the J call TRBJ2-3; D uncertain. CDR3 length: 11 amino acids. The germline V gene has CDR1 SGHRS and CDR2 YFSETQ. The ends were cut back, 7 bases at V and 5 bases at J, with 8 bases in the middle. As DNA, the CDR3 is TGCGCCAGCGGTCTGAAAGATACGCAGTATTTT. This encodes CASGLKDTQYF.

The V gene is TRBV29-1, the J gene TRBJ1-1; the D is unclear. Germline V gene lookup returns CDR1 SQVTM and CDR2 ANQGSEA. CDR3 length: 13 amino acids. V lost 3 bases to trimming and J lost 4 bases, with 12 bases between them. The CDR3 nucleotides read TGCAGCGTTGAGCGGGTTTCGTTCACTGAAGCTTTCTTT. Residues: CSVERVSFTEAFF. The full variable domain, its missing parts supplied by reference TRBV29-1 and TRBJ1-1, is SAVISQKPSRDICQRGTSLTIQCQVDSQVTMMFWYRQQPGQSLTLIATANQGSEATYESGFVIDKFPISRPNLTFSTLTVSNMSPEDSSIYLCSVERVSFTEAFFGQGTRLTVV.

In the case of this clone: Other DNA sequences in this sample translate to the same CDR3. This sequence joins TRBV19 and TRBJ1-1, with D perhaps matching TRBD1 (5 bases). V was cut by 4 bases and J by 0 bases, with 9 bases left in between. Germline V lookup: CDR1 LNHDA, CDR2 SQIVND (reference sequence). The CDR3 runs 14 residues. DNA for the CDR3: TGTGCCAGTAGTACCGGGACGGTGAACACTGAAGCTTTCTTT. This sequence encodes CASSTGTVNTEAFF.

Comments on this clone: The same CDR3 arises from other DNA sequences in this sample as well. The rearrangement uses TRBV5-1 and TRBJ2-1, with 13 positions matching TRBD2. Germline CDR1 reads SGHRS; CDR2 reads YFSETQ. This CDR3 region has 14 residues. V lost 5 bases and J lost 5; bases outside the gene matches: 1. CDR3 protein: CASSGLAGDNEQFF. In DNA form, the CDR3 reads TGCGCCAGCAGTGGACTAGCGGGGGACAATGAGCAGTTCTTC.

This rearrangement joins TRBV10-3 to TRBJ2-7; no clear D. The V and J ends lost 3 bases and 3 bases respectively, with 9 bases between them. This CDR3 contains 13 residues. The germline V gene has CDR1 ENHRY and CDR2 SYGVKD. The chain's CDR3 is CAISESPGYEQYF. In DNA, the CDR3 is TGTGCCATCAGTGAATCTCCGGGCTACGAGCAGTACTTC.

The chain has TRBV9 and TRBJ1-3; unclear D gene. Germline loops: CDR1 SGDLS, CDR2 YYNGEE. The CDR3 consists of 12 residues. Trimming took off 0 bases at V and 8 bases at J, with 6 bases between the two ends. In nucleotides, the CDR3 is TGTGCCAGCAGCGTAGTTGAGGACACCATATATTTT. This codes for CASSVVEDTIYF.

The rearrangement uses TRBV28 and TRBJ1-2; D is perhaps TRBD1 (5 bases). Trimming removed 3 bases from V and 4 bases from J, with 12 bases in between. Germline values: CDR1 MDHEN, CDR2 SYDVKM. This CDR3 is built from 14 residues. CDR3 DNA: TGTGCCAGCAGTTTTTTGTCTGGGGGCTATGGCTACACCTTC. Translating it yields CASSFLSGGYGYTF.

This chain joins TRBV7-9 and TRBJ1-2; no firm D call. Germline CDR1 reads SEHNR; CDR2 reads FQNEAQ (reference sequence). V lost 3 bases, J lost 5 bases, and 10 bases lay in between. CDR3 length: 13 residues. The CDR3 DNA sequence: TGTGCCAGCAGCTTCGGAGGTCGGTATGGCTACACCTTC. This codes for CASSFGGRYGYTF.

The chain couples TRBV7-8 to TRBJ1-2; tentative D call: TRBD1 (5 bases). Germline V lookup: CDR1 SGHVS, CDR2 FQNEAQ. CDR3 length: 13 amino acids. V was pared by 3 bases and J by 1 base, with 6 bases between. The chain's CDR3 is CASSFDSNYGYTF. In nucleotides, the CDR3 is TGTGCCAGCAGCTTCGACAGTAACTATGGCTACACCTTC.

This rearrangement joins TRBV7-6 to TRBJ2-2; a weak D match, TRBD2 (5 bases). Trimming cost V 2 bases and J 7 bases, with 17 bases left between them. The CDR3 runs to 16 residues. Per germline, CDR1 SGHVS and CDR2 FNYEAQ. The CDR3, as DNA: TGTGCCAGCAGCTTAAGTCCGGGAAATGAAGGCGGGGAGCTGTTTTTT. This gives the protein CASSLSPGNEGGELFF.

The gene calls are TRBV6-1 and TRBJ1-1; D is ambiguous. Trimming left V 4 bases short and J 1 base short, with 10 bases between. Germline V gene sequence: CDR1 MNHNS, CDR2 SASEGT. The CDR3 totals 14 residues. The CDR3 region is CASSGRGRNTEAFF. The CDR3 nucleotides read TGTGCCAGCAGTGGACGCGGGAGGAACACTGAAGCTTTCTTT.

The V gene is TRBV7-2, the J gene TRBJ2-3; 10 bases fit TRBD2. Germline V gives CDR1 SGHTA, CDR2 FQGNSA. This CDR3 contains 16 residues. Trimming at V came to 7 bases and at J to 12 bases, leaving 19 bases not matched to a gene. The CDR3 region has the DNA TGTGCCAGCACCCTTAGTGTACTAGCGGGACCACGCAGTCAGTATTTT. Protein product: CASTLSVLAGPRSQYF.

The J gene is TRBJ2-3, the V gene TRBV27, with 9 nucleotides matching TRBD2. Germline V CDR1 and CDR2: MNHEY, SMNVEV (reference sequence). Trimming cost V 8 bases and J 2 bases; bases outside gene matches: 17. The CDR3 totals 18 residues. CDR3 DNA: TGTGCCAGCGGAGAAGGTGGCGGGAGGGCCTTTACCACAGATACGCAGTATTTT. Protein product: CASGEGGGRAFTTDTQYF.

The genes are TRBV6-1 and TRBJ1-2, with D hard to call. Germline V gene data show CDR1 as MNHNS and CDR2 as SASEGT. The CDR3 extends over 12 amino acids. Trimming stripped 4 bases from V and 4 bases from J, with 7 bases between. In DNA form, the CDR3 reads TGTGCCAGCAGTGTGGGGTTCTATGGCTACACCTTC. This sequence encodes CASSVGFYGYTF.

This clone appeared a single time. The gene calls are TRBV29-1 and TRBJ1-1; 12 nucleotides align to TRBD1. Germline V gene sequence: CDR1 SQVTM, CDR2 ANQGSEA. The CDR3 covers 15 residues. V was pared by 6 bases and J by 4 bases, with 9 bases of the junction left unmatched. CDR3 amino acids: CSVAPGQGASTEAFF. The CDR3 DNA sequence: TGCAGCGTCGCCCCGGGACAGGGGGCGTCCACTGAAGCTTTCTTT. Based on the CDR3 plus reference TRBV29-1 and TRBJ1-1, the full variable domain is SAVISQKPSRDICQRGTSLTIQCQVDSQVTMMFWYRQQPGQSLTLIATANQGSEATYESGFVIDKFPISRPNLTFSTLTVSNMSPEDSSIYLCSVAPGQGASTEAFFGQGTRLTVV.

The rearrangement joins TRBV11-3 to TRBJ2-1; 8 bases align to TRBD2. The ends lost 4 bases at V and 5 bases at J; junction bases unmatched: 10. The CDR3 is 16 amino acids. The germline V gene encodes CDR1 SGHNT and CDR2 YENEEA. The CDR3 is CASSSPRDSGNNEQFF. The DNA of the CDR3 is TGTGCCAGCAGCTCGCCCCGCGATAGCGGGAACAATGAGCAGTTCTTC.